The source of this T cell receptor beta chain is a study of graft-versus-host responses after intestinal transplantation. Across the study: Each transplant was multivisceral, liver-intestinal, or isolated intestinal.

Clones were sequenced by immunoSEQ multiplex PCR, and TCRdb holds only the in-frame ones, with some missing. There are 100,000 or so clones in the sample; 92% occur only once, and roughly 0.17% lies in the top ten. This CDR3 is built from 15 residues. The germline V gene encodes CDR1 GTSNPN and CDR2 SVGIG (reference sequence). V was clipped by 5 bases and J by 2 bases; unmatched bases: 12. As concerns this clone: Its antigen remains unidentified.

The input for sequencing was unstimulated CD4+ T cells sorted from spleen or lymph node cells, taken before intestinal transplant. The chain has TRBV30 and TRBJ2-7; 7 nucleotides line up with TRBD2. The source of this sequence is a human donor who received an intestinal transplant. CDR3 in amino acids: CAWARASGLPYEQYF. The CDR3 nucleotides read TGTGCCTGGGCGAGAGCTAGCGGCCTACCCTACGAGCAGTACTTC.